This TCR beta chain was recorded in a study of blood T cell repertoires in COVID-19. Study information: Samples of COVID-19 (acute and convalescent) were obtained from the United States, Italy and Spain. T cells, B-cell-depleted T cells, or PBMCs provided the cDNA or gDNA that served as material.

In the original processing: Amplification of reference gene primers was used by the study to estimate nucleated cell counts. Assay: immunoSEQ multiplex PCR; the TCRdb copy retains only in-frame clones and omits some. The D gene and trimming were derived from the DNA, and the V and J assignments and clone size from that table. This sample carries some 370,000 clones, 90% of them seen once, and the ten largest clones take about 7%. V was clipped by 5 bases and J by 0 bases, with 8 bases between them. This CDR3 is 14 amino acids long. CDR1 is SGHTA and CDR2 is FQGNSA in the germline V gene. The origin of this receptor is a man between 18 and 35 years old with active or convalescent COVID-19. The J gene is TRBJ1-3, the V gene TRBV7-2; no firm D call. Specimen: peripheral blood. The CDR3 loop is CASSQDSSGNTIYF. The DNA of the CDR3 is TGTGCCAGCAGCCAGGACTCCTCTGGAAACACCATATATTTT. Together with reference TRBV7-2 and TRBJ1-3, the CDR3 gives the full variable domain: GAGVSQSPSNKVTEKGKDVELRCDPISGHTALYWYRQSLGQGLEFLIYFQGNSAPDKSGLPSDRFSAERTGGSVSTLTIQRTQQEDSAVYLCASSQDSSGNTIYFGEGSWLTVV.